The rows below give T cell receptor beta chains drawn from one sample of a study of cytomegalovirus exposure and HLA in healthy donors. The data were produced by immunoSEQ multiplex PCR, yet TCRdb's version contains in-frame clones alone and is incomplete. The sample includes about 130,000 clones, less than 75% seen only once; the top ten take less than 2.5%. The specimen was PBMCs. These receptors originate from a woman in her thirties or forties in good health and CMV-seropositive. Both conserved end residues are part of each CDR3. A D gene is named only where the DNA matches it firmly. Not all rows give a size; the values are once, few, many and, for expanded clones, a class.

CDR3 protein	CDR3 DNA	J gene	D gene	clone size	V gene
CASRDRGTGGDTQYF	TGTGCCAGCAGGGATCGCGGGACAGGTGGAGATACGCAGTATTTT	TRBJ2-3	TRBD1	few	TRBV2
CASSLGGQRETQYF	TGTGCCAGCAGCTTAGGGGGACAGAGGGAGACCCAGTACTTC	TRBJ2-5	TRBD1	NA	TRBV7-3
CASSLGGQGVTYGYTF	TGTGCCAGCAGTTTAGGGGGTCAGGGGGTGACCTATGGCTACACCTTC	TRBJ1-2	TRBD1	NA	TRBV28
CAISGRGDTQYF	TGTGCCATCAGTGGCCGAGGGGATACGCAGTATTTT	TRBJ2-3	NA	NA	TRBV10-3
CASSPGQGNLPPTEAFF	TGTGCCAGCAGTCCTGGACAGGGGAACCTCCCCCCCACTGAAGCTTTCTTT	TRBJ1-1	TRBD1	NA	TRBV28
CASSSLGGTENYGYTF	TGTGCCAGCAGCTCCTTGGGGGGGACGGAAAACTATGGCTACACCTTC	TRBJ1-2	NA	NA	TRBV9
CATSRDRGRSTETQYF	TGTGCCACCAGCAGAGATCGTGGGAGGAGCACAGAGACCCAGTACTTC	TRBJ2-5	NA	once	TRBV15
CAWSHTHGNEAFF	TGTGCCTGGAGCCACACCCACGGGAACGAAGCTTTCTTT	TRBJ1-1	NA	NA	TRBV30
CSVEGGTSGSDEQYF	TGCAGCGTTGAAGGCGGGACTAGCGGGAGCGACGAGCAGTACTTC	TRBJ2-7	TRBD2	few	TRBV29-1
CASRPGTGRLNTIYF	TGTGCCAGCAGACCCGGGACAGGGAGGTTAAACACCATATATTTT	TRBJ1-3	TRBD1	once	TRBV28
CASSPTQETQYF	TGTGCCAGCAGCCCCACTCAAGAGACCCAGTACTTC	TRBJ2-5	NA	NA	TRBV7-2
CASSPPSGSTGGNEQFF	TGTGCCAGCTCACCACCCTCCGGGAGCACCGGAGGAAATGAGCAGTTCTTC	TRBJ2-1	NA	NA	TRBV18
CATSGSGTDTQYF	TGTGCCACTTCGGGGTCGGGCACAGATACGCAGTATTTT	TRBJ2-3	NA	NA	TRBV19
CASSRGQGFNQPQHF	TGTGCCAGCAGCCGGGGACAGGGCTTCAATCAGCCCCAGCATTTT	TRBJ1-5	TRBD1	NA	TRBV6-1
CASSDLGQGYEQYF	TGTGCCAGCAGTGATCTAGGACAGGGCTACGAGCAGTACTTC	TRBJ2-7	TRBD1	NA	TRBV2